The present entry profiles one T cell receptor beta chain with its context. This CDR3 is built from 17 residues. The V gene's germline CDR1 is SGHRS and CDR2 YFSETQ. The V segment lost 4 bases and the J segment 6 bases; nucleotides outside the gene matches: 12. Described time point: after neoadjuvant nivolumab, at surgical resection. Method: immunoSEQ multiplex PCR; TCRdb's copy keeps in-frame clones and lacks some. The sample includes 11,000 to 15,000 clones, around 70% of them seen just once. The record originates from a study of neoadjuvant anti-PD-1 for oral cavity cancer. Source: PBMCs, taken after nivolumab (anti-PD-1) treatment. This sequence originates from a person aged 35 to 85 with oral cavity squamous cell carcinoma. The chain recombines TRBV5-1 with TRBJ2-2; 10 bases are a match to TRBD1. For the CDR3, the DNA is TGCGCCAGCAGCCCGTCCCGGGACAGGGGAGGGGCCGGGGAGCTGTTTTTT. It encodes CASSPSRDRGGAGELFF.